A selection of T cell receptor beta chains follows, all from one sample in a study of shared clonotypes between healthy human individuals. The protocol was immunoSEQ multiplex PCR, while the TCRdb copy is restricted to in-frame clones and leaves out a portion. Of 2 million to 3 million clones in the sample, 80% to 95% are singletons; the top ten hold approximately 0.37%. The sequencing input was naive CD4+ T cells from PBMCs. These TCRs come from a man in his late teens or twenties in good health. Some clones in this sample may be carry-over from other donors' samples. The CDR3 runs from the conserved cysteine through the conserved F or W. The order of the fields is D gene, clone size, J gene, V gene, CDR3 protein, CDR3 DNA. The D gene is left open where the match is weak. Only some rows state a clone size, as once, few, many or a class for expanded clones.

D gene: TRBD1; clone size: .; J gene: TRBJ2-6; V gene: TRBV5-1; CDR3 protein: CASSSGTGDPGANVLTF; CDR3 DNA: TGCGCCAGCAGCTCCGGGACAGGGGATCCTGGGGCCAACGTCCTGACTTTC
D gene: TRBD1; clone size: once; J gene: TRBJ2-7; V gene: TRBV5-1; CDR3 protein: CASSALSGQGYEQYF; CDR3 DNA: TGCGCCAGCAGCGCTCTATCGGGACAGGGCTACGAGCAGTACTTC
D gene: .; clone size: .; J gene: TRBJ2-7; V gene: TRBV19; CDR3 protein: CASSPRPPGSKRYEQYF; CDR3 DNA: TGTGCCAGTAGTCCACGCCCCCCGGGGTCCAAGAGGTACGAGCAGTACTTC
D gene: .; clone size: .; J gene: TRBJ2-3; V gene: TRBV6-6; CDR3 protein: CATQKLLSTDTQYF; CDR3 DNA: TGTGCCACCCAAAAGCTTCTTAGCACAGATACGCAGTATTTT
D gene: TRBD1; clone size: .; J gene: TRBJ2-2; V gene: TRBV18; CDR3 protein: CASSWGTEDTGELFF; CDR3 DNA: TGTGCCAGCTCATGGGGGACAGAGGACACCGGGGAGCTGTTTTTT
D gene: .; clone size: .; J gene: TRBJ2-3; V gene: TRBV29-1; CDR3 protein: CSVVGRATGRYF; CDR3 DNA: TGCAGCGTTGTCGGTAGGGCGACCGGGCGGTATTTT
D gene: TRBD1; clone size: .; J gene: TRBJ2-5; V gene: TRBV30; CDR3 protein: CAWSPVDRGGTQYF; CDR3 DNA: TGTGCCTGGAGCCCGGTTGACAGGGGCGGGACCCAGTACTTC
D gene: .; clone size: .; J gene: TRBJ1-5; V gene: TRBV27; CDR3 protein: CASSLSGGNQPQHF; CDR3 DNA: TGTGCCAGCAGTTTATCTGGGGGGAATCAGCCCCAGCATTTT
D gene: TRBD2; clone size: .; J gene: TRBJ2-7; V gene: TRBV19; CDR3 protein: CASSNPGLAVYEQYF; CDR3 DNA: TGTGCCAGTAGTAATCCGGGACTAGCGGTCTACGAGCAGTACTTC
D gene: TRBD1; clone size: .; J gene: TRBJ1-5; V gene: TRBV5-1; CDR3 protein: CASSPGTGGLSNQPQHF; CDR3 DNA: TGCGCCAGCAGCCCGGGGACAGGGGGTCTCAGCAATCAGCCCCAGCATTTT
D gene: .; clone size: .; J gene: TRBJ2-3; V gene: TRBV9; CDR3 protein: CASSVQALNTDTQYF; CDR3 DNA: TGTGCCAGCAGCGTACAGGCACTCAACACAGATACGCAGTATTTT
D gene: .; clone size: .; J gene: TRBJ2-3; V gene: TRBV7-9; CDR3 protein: CASSTEGGRTDTQYF; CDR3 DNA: TGTGCCAGCAGCACGGAGGGGGGGCGCACAGATACGCAGTATTTT
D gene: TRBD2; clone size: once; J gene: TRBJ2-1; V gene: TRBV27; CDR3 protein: CASSPRRTSGGYNEQFF; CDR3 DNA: TGTGCCAGCAGCCCCCGCCGGACTAGCGGGGGTTACAATGAGCAGTTCTTC
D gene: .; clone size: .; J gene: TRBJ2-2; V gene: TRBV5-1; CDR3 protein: CASSLFRSNTGELFF; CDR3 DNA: TGCGCCAGCAGCTTGTTCCGCTCGAACACCGGGGAGCTGTTTTTT